This T cell receptor beta chain was observed in a study of neurological immune-mediated disorders. This clonotype was counted many times. The CDR3 contains 13 residues. Germline V gene sequence: CDR1 SGHRS, CDR2 YFSETQ. V was clipped by 4 bases and J by 5 bases, with 7 bases between them. Libraries used 2 million unsorted PBMCs kept frozen in RNAlater. MiXCR, run by TCRdb on the 5' RACE reads, gives a single entry per CDR3 protein. Of 72,000 or so distinct CDR3 sequences listed, about a sixth were seen once; the top ten hold roughly 14%. The V gene is TRBV5-1, the J gene TRBJ1-6; D remains unclear. The TCR originated in a woman aged 40 to 50 in good health. Material: PBMCs. As DNA, the CDR3 is TGCGCCAGCAGCGGACGGAATAATTCACCCCTCCACTTT. Its translation: CASSGRNNSPLHF.